These 15 T cell receptor beta chains came from one sample sequenced in a study of technical replicates of blood from several donors. Generated by immunoSEQ multiplex PCR, the TCRdb table keeps only in-frame clones and is missing some. The sample consists of over 65,000 clones, 94% of them appearing once. The material sequenced was T cells isolated from PBMCs. The origin of the receptors is a human donor in good health.

This chain joins TRBV9 and TRBJ2-6; 7 bases align to TRBD1. Per germline, CDR1 SGDLS and CDR2 YYNGEE. The CDR3 consists of 18 residues. The ends lost 2 bases at V and 1 base at J; junction bases unmatched: 9. The CDR3: CASSVRQGGFSGANVLTF. The CDR3 DNA reads as TGTGCCAGCAGCGTCCGACAGGGTGGGTTTTCTGGGGCCAACGTCCTGACTTTC.

The genes are TRBV12-5 and TRBJ1-1; D is ambiguous. This CDR3 has 12 amino acids. Germline V gives CDR1 LGHNT, CDR2 FRNRAP. Trimming removed 0 bases from V and 6 bases from J, with 5 bases in between. This CDR3 is CASGLVAAEAFF. CDR3 nucleotide sequence: TGTGCTAGTGGTTTGGTTGCGGCTGAAGCTTTCTTT.

J is TRBJ2-7 and V is TRBV18; tentative D call: TRBD1 (5 bases). Germline V gene lookup returns CDR1 KGHSH and CDR2 LQKENI. V lost 1 base and J lost 2, with 12 bases in between. This CDR3 contains 15 residues. The CDR3 nucleotides read TGTGCCAGCTCACCACGACAGCTCAATCCCTACGAGCAGTACTTC. Amino acid sequence: CASSPRQLNPYEQYF. The whole variable domain, remainder taken from reference TRBV18 and TRBJ2-7, is NAGVMQNPRHLVRRRGQEARLRCSPMKGHSHVYWYRQLPEEGLKFMVYLQKENIIDESGMPKERFSAEFPKEGPSILRIQQVVRGDSAAYFCASSPRQLNPYEQYFGPGTRLTVT.

This clone came up once. The V call is TRBV6-5, the J call TRBJ2-7, with a weak D call TRBD1 (6 bases). Trimming took off 6 bases at V and 0 bases at J, with 12 bases between the two ends. This CDR3 has 14 amino acids. Germline CDR1 and CDR2: MNHEY and SVGAGI. The CDR3 protein is CASRIQGISYEQYF. The CDR3 coding sequence is TGTGCCAGCAGAATACAGGGTATCTCCTACGAGCAGTACTTC.

This clone has a single count. The chain has TRBV28 and TRBJ1-5; D gene unclear. The V and J ends lost 4 bases and 3 bases respectively, with 16 bases between them. CDR3 length: 16 residues. Germline assignment: CDR1 MDHEN and CDR2 SYDVKM. CDR3 sequence: CASSWGSVRDNQPQHF. The CDR3 DNA sequence: TGTGCCAGCAGTTGGGGTTCGGTGAGGGACAATCAGCCCCAGCATTTT.

The chain is built from TRBV9 and TRBJ2-3; maybe TRBD2 (6 bases). Germline-derived CDR1 and CDR2 are SGDLS and YYNGEE. The V end lost 0 bases, the J end lost 4 bases, and 12 bases lay between the germline ends. This CDR3 comprises 15 residues. CDR3 sequence: CASSVVTGEADTQYF. CDR3 bases: TGTGCCAGCAGCGTAGTCACGGGAGAGGCAGATACGCAGTATTTT.

The rearrangement uses TRBV1 and TRBJ2-1; the table's D call TRBD2 went unverified against the DNA. TRBV1 constitutes a pseudogene. The CDR3 consists of 16 residues. The CDR3 here is CTSSQDSGSSYNEQFF. The CDR3 region has the DNA TGCACCAGCAGCCAAGACTCGGGGAGCTCCTACAATGAGCAGTTCTTC.

The table lists this clone with a count of one. This sequence joins TRBV6-1 and TRBJ1-2, with 7 bases matching TRBD1. Germline CDR1 and CDR2: MNHNS and SASEGT. The CDR3 sequence is 12 residues long. The ends lost 3 bases at V and 7 bases at J; junction bases unmatched: 2. CDR3 DNA: TGTGCCAGCAGTGAGACAGGGTTTGGCTACACCTTC. Translated: CASSETGFGYTF.

On this clone: In the same sample, other DNA sequences code for this CDR3. The CDR3 sequence is CAWSGTGGNQPQHF. The DNA of the CDR3 is TGTGCCTGGAGTGGAACAGGGGGCAATCAGCCCCAGCATTTT. The chain joins TRBV30 to TRBJ1-5; the match to TRBD1 covers 7 bases. V was clipped by 1 base and J by 2 bases; unmatched bases: 2. The V gene's germline CDR1 is GTSNPN and CDR2 SVGIG (reference sequence). The CDR3 sequence is 14 residues long.

The rearrangement links TRBV23-1 to TRBJ2-3; no clear D gene. TRBV23-1 is recorded as an ORF, its role being uncertain. This CDR3 is built from 12 residues. V lost 4 bases, J lost 5 bases, and 7 bases lay in between. DNA for the CDR3: TGCGCCAGCAGTCGACTCATAGATACGCAGTATTTT. This sequence encodes CASSRLIDTQYF.

This chain connects TRBV28 to TRBJ2-7; 9 bases map to TRBD2. The V segment lost 6 bases and the J segment 5 bases; nucleotides outside the gene matches: 8. CDR3 length equals 14 residues. The germline V gene encodes CDR1 MDHEN and CDR2 SYDVKM. The CDR3 sequence: CASSSPGLANEQYF. DNA of the CDR3: TGTGCCAGCAGCTCCCCCGGACTAGCGAACGAGCAGTACTTC. The entire variable domain, with the rest obtained from reference TRBV28 and TRBJ2-7, is as follows: DVKVTQSSRYLVKRTGEKVFLECVQDMDHENMFWYRQDPGLGLRLIYFSYDVKMKEKGDIPEGYSVSREKKERFSLILESASTNQTSMYLCASSSPGLANEQYFGPGTRLTVT.

The V and J genes are TRBV28 and TRBJ1-2, with D perhaps matching TRBD1 (5 bases). Germline values: CDR1 MDHEN, CDR2 SYDVKM. Trimming pared 7 bases from V and 1 base from J, leaving 25 bases between. CDR3 length: 18 residues. The CDR3 loop is CASISPLGENGFNYGYTF. The CDR3 bases are TGTGCCAGCATATCACCGCTAGGGGAAAATGGCTTTAACTATGGCTACACCTTC.

The chain carries TRBV7-6 and TRBJ1-2; tentative D call: TRBD1 (6 bases). Germline CDR1 and CDR2: SGHVS and FNYEAQ. The CDR3 covers 16 residues. V shed 5 bases and J shed 1 base, with 17 bases lying between them. The CDR3 reads CASSARQEIFNYGYTF. DNA for the CDR3: TGTGCCAGCAGCGCTCGACAGGAGATTTTTAACTATGGCTACACCTTC. Filled out from reference TRBV7-6 and TRBJ1-2, the complete variable domain reads GAGVSQSPRYKVTKRGQDVALRCDPISGHVSLYWYRQALGQGPEFLTYFNYEAQQDKSGLPNDRFSAERPEGSISTLTIQRTEQRDSAMYRCASSARQEIFNYGYTFGSGTRLTVV.

This clone was recorded many times. The chain's CDR3 is CASSFQDTYNEQFF. Here the CDR3 DNA reads TGTGCCAGCAGCTTCCAGGACACCTACAATGAGCAGTTCTTC. The chain joins TRBV7-2 to TRBJ2-1; perhaps TRBD1 as D (5 bases). CDR3 size: 14 residues. The germline V gene has CDR1 SGHTA and CDR2 FQGNSA. V lost 3 bases and J 2 bases, leaving 8 bases between the germline ends.

The chain combines TRBV5-4 with TRBJ1-1; 7 bases are shared with TRBD1. The germline gives CDR1 SGHNT, CDR2 YYREEE (reference sequence). The trim removed 2 bases at V and 9 bases at J, leaving 4 bases unmatched. The CDR3 contains 12 residues. The CDR3 spells CASSLDREKAFF. CDR3 DNA sequence: TGTGCCAGCAGCTTAGACAGGGAAAAAGCTTTCTTT.